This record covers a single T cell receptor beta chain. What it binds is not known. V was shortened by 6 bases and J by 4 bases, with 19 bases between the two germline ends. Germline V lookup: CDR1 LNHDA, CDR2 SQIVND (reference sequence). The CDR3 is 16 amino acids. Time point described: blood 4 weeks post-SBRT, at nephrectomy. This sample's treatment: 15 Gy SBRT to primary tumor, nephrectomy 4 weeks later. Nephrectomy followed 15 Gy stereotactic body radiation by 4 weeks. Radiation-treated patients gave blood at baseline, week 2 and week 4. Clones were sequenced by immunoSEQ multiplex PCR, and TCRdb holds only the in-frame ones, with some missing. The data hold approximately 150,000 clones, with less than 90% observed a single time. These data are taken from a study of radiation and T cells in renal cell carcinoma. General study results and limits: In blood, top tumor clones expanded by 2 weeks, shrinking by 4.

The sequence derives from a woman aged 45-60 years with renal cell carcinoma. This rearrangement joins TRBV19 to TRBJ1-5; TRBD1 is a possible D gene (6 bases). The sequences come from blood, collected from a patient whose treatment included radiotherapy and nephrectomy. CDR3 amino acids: CASSPGVGVPNQPQHF. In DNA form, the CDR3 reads TGTGCCAGTAGCCCAGGGGTCGGGGTACCTAATCAGCCCCAGCATTTT. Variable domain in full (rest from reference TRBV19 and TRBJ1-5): DGGITQSPKYLFRKEGQNVTLSCEQNLNHDAMYWYRQDPGQGLRLIYYSQIVNDFQKGDIAEGYSVSREKKESFPLTVTSAQKNPTAFYLCASSPGVGVPNQPQHFGDGTRLSIL.